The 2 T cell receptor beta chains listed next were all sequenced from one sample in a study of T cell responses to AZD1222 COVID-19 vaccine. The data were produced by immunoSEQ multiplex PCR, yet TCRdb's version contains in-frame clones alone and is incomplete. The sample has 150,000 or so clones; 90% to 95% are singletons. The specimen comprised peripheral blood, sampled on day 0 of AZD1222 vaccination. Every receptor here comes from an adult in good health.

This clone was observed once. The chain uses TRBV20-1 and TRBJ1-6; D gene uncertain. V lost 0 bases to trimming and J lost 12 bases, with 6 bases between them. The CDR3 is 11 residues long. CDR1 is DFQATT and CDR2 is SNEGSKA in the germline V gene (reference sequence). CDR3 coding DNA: TGCAGTGCTAGAGATAACGAACCCCTCCACTTT. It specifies CSARDNEPLHF.

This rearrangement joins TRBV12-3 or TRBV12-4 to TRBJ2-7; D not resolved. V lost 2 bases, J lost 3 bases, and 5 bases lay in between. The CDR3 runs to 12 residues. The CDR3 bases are TGTGCCAGCAGTTTAAAAGGCTACGAGCAGTACTTC. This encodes CASSLKGYEQYF.